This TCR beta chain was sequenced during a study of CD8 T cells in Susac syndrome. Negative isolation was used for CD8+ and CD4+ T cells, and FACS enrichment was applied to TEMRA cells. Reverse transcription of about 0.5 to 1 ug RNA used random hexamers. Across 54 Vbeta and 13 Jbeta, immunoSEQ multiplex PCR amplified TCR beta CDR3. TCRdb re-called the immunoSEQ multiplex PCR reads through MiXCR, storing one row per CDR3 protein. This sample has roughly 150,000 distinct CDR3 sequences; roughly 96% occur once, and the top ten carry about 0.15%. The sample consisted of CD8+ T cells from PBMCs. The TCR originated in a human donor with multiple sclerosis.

The CDR3 loop is CASSFAGSAEQYF. The CDR3, as DNA: TGTGCCAGCAGTTTTGCCGGGTCGGCCGAGCAGTACTTC. The chain joins TRBV27 to TRBJ2-7; D unclear. V lost 3 bases and J 6 bases, leaving 12 bases between the germline ends. The germline V gene encodes CDR1 MNHEY and CDR2 SMNVEV (reference sequence). The CDR3 spans 13 residues.